The next 22 T cell receptor beta chains were all read from a single sample in a study of cytomegalovirus exposure and HLA in healthy donors. It was with 60 Vbeta and 13 Jbeta primers that the PCR ran. TCRdb keeps only in-frame clones here, not all; method: immunoSEQ multiplex PCR. The data hold about 120,000 clones, with roughly a tenth observed a single time. The sample comprised PBMCs. These receptor sequences come from a man aged 25 to 40 in good health and CMV-seronegative.

In this sample, this clone turned up once. The chain employs TRBV12-5 and TRBJ1-2; 9 bases align to TRBD1. The V gene's germline CDR1 is LGHNT and CDR2 FRNRAP. J was trimmed by 8 bases and V by 3 bases; bases with no gene match: 19. The CDR3 is 18 amino acids. Written as DNA, the CDR3 is TGTGCTAGTGGTTTAAGCTCCCAGGGACAGGGCCATATAAGCGGCTACACCTTC. Encoded protein: CASGLSSQGQGHISGYTF.

This clone was counted only a few times. The CDR3 reads CASSYKGQVYEQYF. In nucleotides, the CDR3 is TGTGCCAGCAGTTACAAGGGGCAGGTCTACGAGCAGTACTTC. This chain joins TRBV6-5 and TRBJ2-7, with a possible D match to TRBD1 (5 bases). The V gene lost 2 bases and the J gene lost 3 bases, with 11 bases spanning the gap. This CDR3 region has 14 residues. CDR1 is MNHEY and CDR2 is SVGAGI in the germline V gene.

This clone was counted between two and nine times. The chain joins TRBV5-6 to TRBJ2-5; TRBD2 aligns across 8 bases. The J call could be wrong; TRBJ2-7 is a better fit for the DNA end. The germline CDR1 and CDR2 sequences are SGHDT and YYEEEE. The CDR3 spans 14 residues. CDR3 DNA sequence: TGTGCCAGCAGCTTTCCGGGGGGGACCTACGAGCAGTACTTC. It translates to CASSFPGGTYEQYF.

The chain carries TRBV4-3 and TRBJ1-2; a weak D match, TRBD1 (6 bases). Trimming removed 2 bases from V and 4 bases from J, with 17 bases in between. This CDR3 has 16 amino acids. Germline V gene data show CDR1 as LGHNA and CDR2 as YSLEER. The CDR3 nucleotides are TGCGCCAGCAGCCAACACAGGACAGACACAGGCTATGGCTACACCTTC. Its protein is CASSQHRTDTGYGYTF.

There are a few counts of this clone. The gene calls are TRBV5-1 and TRBJ1-5; D is uncertain. Trimming removed 4 bases at V and 4 bases at J, with 12 bases between. CDR1 and CDR2 (germline): SGHRS, YFSETQ. The CDR3 runs 14 residues. The CDR3 DNA follows: TGCGCCAGCAGCAGTAGCGGGTTAAATCAGCCCCAGCATTTT. Amino acid sequence: CASSSSGLNQPQHF.

The V call is TRBV4-3, the J call TRBJ1-6, with a tentative D call TRBD1 (5 bases). The germline CDR1 and CDR2 sequences are LGHNA and YSLEER. The CDR3 is 14 residues long. Trimming took off 1 base at V and 7 bases at J, with 8 bases between the two ends. Here the CDR3 DNA reads TGCGCCAGCAGCCAAGGGGGGGGGAATTCACCCCTCCACTTT. Residues: CASSQGGGNSPLHF.

CDR3 nucleotides: TGTGCCACCAGCACTGGACAGGGAGGGAATTCACCCCTCCACTTT. Amino acids: CATSTGQGGNSPLHF. The chain is built from TRBV15 and TRBJ1-6; 8 nucleotides agree with TRBD1. J was trimmed by 7 bases and V by 4 bases; bases with no gene match: 6. The CDR3 covers 15 residues. Germline CDR1 LNHNV, CDR2 YYDKDF (reference sequence).

This clone was detected a few times. The chain couples TRBV2 to TRBJ1-1, with a tentative D call TRBD1 (6 bases). CDR1 is SNHLY, CDR2 FYNNEI, per germline. Trimming shortened V by 10 bases and J by 5 bases, and 17 bases separated the two germline ends. CDR3 length equals 13 residues. In DNA form, the CDR3 reads TGTGCCAACCAGGCAGGGGAGTGGACTGAAGCTTTCTTT. It codes for CANQAGEWTEAFF.

This rearrangement joins TRBV7-9 to TRBJ2-1; D call uncertain. The V gene's germline CDR1 is SEHNR and CDR2 FQNEAQ (reference sequence). V lost 8 bases and J 5 bases, leaving 7 bases between the germline ends. This CDR3 region has 11 residues. The CDR3 spells CASEQNNEQFF. The CDR3 DNA sequence: TGTGCCAGCGAACAGAACAATGAGCAGTTCTTC.

Note on this clone: In the same sample, other DNA sequences code for this CDR3. V is TRBV7-9 and J is TRBJ2-7; no reliable D call. The CDR3 totals 12 residues. The V gene lost 5 bases and the J gene lost 5 bases, with 10 bases spanning the gap. Looked up from germline, CDR1 is SEHNR and CDR2 is FQNEAQ (reference sequence). CDR3 protein: CASSPSLHEQYF. DNA for the CDR3: TGTGCCAGCAGCCCAAGCCTTCACGAGCAGTACTTC.

This clone was detected a few times. The V and J genes are TRBV7-2 and TRBJ2-7; 7 bases map to TRBD1. Germline-derived CDR1 and CDR2 are SGHTA and FQGNSA. The length of the CDR3 is 13 residues. The ends lost 4 bases at V and 4 bases at J; junction bases unmatched: 4. The CDR3 protein is CASSSDRVYEQYF. DNA for the CDR3: TGTGCCAGCAGCTCCGACAGGGTTTACGAGCAGTACTTC.

This chain joins TRBV4-3 and TRBJ2-1; weak D call: TRBD1 (5 bases). Trimming left V 2 bases short and J 0 bases short, with 23 bases between. The CDR3 is 20 amino acids. The germline V gene has CDR1 LGHNA and CDR2 YSLEER. The CDR3 sequence is CASSQRLPPGPESSYNEQFF. CDR3 in DNA: TGCGCCAGCAGCCAAAGATTACCCCCAGGGCCGGAAAGCTCCTACAATGAGCAGTTCTTC.

This clone was recorded a few times. V and J are TRBV7-2 and TRBJ2-2, with 12 bases lining up with TRBD2. Germline V gene sequence: CDR1 SGHTA, CDR2 FQGNSA. The CDR3 covers 19 residues. With 0 bases clipped from V and 8 bases from J, the junction kept 13 bases outside the gene matches. Here the CDR3 DNA reads TGTGCCAGCAGCTTAGCGGGCCCTTCTAGCGGGGGGGCCCGGGGGGAGCTGTTTTTT. Translated, it gives CASSLAGPSSGGARGELFF.

This clone was detected a few times. The chain uses TRBV7-3 and TRBJ2-1; no clear D. The CDR3 totals 13 residues. The germline V and J ends were trimmed by 8 bases and 0 bases, with 8 bases remaining between them. Looked up from germline, CDR1 is SGHTA and CDR2 is FQGTGA. CDR3: CASPPRSYNEQFF. In nucleotides, the CDR3 is TGTGCCAGCCCTCCTCGCTCCTACAATGAGCAGTTCTTC.

V and J are TRBV7-6 and TRBJ2-7, with 8 bases lining up with TRBD2. CDR3 length: 17 amino acids. With 4 bases clipped from V and 1 base from J, the junction kept 12 bases outside the gene matches. Germline CDR1 and CDR2: SGHVS and FNYEAQ. The CDR3 loop is CASSSPVGGRTSYEQYF. The DNA of the CDR3 is TGTGCCAGCAGCTCCCCGGTAGGCGGGAGGACGTCCTACGAGCAGTACTTC.

This clone was seen a handful of times. This chain joins TRBV6-6 and TRBJ2-1; 11 bases line up with TRBD2. This CDR3 is 16 amino acids long. CDR1 is MNHNY, CDR2 SVGAGI, per germline (reference sequence). Germline trimming cut 5 bases from V and 2 bases from J; bases unmatched to any gene: 5. The CDR3 DNA reads TGTGCCAGCAGTACTAGCGGGAGAAGGACCTACAATGAGCAGTTCTTC. This encodes CASSTSGRRTYNEQFF.

The gene calls are TRBV5-1 and TRBJ2-3, with a weak D call TRBD2 (6 bases). In germline, CDR1 is SGHRS, CDR2 YFSETQ. V lost 0 bases, J lost 6 bases, and 14 bases lay in between. There are 15 residues in the CDR3. In DNA, the CDR3 is TGCGCCAGCAGCTTGGGGAGCGGGCCCCGGGATACGCAGTATTTT. Translation: CASSLGSGPRDTQYF.

Ten or more counts support this clone. The J gene is TRBJ2-3, the V gene TRBV19; TRBD2 aligns across 10 bases. Germline V gene data show CDR1 as LNHDA and CDR2 as SQIVND (reference sequence). There are 14 residues in the CDR3. The junction had 4 bases not matched to a gene; V was cut back by 8 bases and J by 2 bases. CDR3 coding DNA: TGTGCCAGTGCCGGGACTAGCGTCACAGATACGCAGTATTTT. This gives the protein CASAGTSVTDTQYF.

There are a few counts of this clone. A junction end diverges from the germline sequence, so it may reflect a read error. The genes are TRBV28 and TRBJ2-5; maybe TRBD1 (6 bases). Germline values: CDR1 MDHEN, CDR2 SYDVKM. The CDR3 has 16 residues. The CDR3 DNA reads as TGTGCCAGCAGTTGGGGGCGGGTTCTGAACCAGGAGACCCAGTACTTC. Protein product: CASSWGRVLNQETQYF.

The gene calls are TRBV19 and TRBJ1-2; 9 bases match TRBD1. Trimming took 3 bases from V and 4 from J; bases not matched to a gene: 6. Germline V gene sequence: CDR1 LNHDA, CDR2 SQIVND (reference sequence). The CDR3 length is 15 residues. The CDR3 protein is CASSIGTGNLYGYTF. Written as DNA, the CDR3 is TGTGCCAGTAGTATTGGGACAGGGAACCTCTATGGCTACACCTTC.

The chain carries TRBV7-9 and TRBJ2-2; 7 bases align to TRBD2. Trimming at V came to 2 bases and at J to 3 bases, leaving 3 bases not matched to a gene. The CDR3 contains 15 residues. CDR1 SEHNR and CDR2 FQNEAQ come from the germline V gene (reference sequence). The CDR3 region has the DNA TGTGCCAGCAGCTTACGGGGGGTTGACACCGGGGAGCTGTTTTTT. Translation gives CASSLRGVDTGELFF.

This clone was seen only a few times. The chain has TRBV4-3 and TRBJ2-3; 7 bases line up with TRBD1. Germline CDR1 LGHNA, CDR2 YSLEER. Losses at the gene ends were 1 base for V and 2 bases for J; bases not matched to a gene: 9. The CDR3 contains 17 residues. In DNA, the CDR3 is TGCGCCAGCAGCCAAGCCAGGGCAGGGGGATACACAGATACGCAGTATTTT. As protein: CASSQARAGGYTDTQYF.